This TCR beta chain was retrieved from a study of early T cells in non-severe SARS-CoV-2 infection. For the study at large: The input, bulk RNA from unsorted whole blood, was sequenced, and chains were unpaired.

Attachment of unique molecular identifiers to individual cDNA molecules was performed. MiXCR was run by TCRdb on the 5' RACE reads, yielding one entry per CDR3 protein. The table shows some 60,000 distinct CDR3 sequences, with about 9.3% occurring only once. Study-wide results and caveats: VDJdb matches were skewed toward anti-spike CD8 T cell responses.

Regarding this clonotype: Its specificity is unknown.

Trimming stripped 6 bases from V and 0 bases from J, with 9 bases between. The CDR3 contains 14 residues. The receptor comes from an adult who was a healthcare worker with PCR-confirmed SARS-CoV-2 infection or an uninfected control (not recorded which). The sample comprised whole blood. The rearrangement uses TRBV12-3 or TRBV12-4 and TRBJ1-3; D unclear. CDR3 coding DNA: TGTGCCAGCAGAAGCGGAAACTCTGGAAACACCATATATTTT. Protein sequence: CASRSGNSGNTIYF.